This TCR beta chain is drawn from a study of T cell changes during pregnancy in multiple sclerosis. The length of the CDR3 is 15 residues. CDR1 is SGHTA, CDR2 FQGNSA, per germline. The ends lost 4 bases at V and 2 bases at J; junction bases unmatched: 8. The repertoire was sequenced with immunoSEQ multiplex PCR; TCRdb's copy has only in-frame clones and lacks some. The sample has around 110,000 clones, roughly 90% seen once; the top ten hold roughly 0.78%. The material was peripheral blood, obtained in the third trimester of pregnancy. This TCR came from a female donor in good health, enrolled as a control in a pregnancy study. This chain joins TRBV7-2 and TRBJ2-7, with TRBD1 identical over 7 bases. The CDR3 region is CASSSVGQTAYEQYF. In nucleotides, the CDR3 is TGTGCCAGCAGCTCCGTGGGACAGACTGCCTACGAGCAGTACTTC. Full variable domain (rest looked up from reference TRBV7-2 and TRBJ2-7): GAGVSQSPSNKVTEKGKDVELRCDPISGHTALYWYRQSLGQGLEFLIYFQGNSAPDKSGLPSDRFSAERTGGSVSTLTIQRTQQEDSAVYLCASSSVGQTAYEQYFGPGTRLTVT.